A single T cell receptor beta chain is shown here with its context. Its specificity is unknown. The entry originates in a study of post-analysis software for immune sequencing data. The overall study: Multiple sclerosis in the patients followed relapsing-remitting, secondary progressive and progressive-relapsing courses. Study findings and constraints: Batch-mates among the samples co-clustered strongly by F measure. Controls had lower frequencies than patients of about five TRBV segments, which included TRBV5-6, TRBV5-1 and TRBV20-1. Controls significantly exceeded multiple sclerosis patients in normalized Chao1 diversity.

This CDR3 region has 15 residues. Germline CDR1 reads SGHRS; CDR2 reads YFSETQ. Unique-molecular-identifier-tagged TCR beta cDNA libraries were used. Starting from around 1 to 10 million T cells, the study yielded roughly 0.5 million cDNA molecules. Each CDR3 protein is one row after TCRdb ran MiXCR on the PCR reads. The data show hundreds of thousands of distinct CDR3 sequences, roughly three fifths seen once. The material sequenced was blood. The chain has TRBV5-1 and TRBJ2-5; 9 bases map to TRBD2. TRBJ2-7 explains the end of the DNA better; the J call may be wrong. The sequence derives from a girl aged 2 to 9 with multiple sclerosis. CDR3 coding DNA: TGCGCCAGCAGCTTGGGCCTAGCGGGACATTACGAGCAGTACTTC. This encodes CASSLGLAGHYEQYF.